The 29 T cell receptor beta chains below were found in one sample sequenced in a study of patients and donors after allogeneic stem cell transplantation. TCRdb re-derived calls from the RT-PCR reads in MiXCR, one entry per CDR3 protein. Seen here are about 2,200 distinct CDR3 sequences, about 29% observed once, and the top ten hold 16%. What was sequenced was blood, either unsorted or a sorted T cell fraction (not recorded which). Every receptor here comes from a human donor who was either an allogeneic HSCT recipient or a stem cell or donor lymphocyte infusion donor (not recorded which). It is not recorded whose cells these are; they may come from a transplant donor.

This chain joins TRBV7-9 and TRBJ2-7; the D gene is possibly TRBD1 (5 bases). V dropped 6 bases and J dropped 1 base, with 13 bases sitting between them. The CDR3 length is 14 residues. Germline V CDR1 and CDR2: SEHNR, FQNEAQ (reference sequence). The CDR3: CASRVEGVSYEQYF. In DNA form, the CDR3 reads TGTGCCAGCAGAGTCGAAGGGGTGTCCTACGAGCAGTACTTC.

This clonotype is labeled as large. The gene calls are TRBV18 and TRBJ2-5; a possible D gene is TRBD2 (6 bases). Trimming removed 1 base at V and 1 base at J, with 10 bases between. Germline V gives CDR1 KGHSH, CDR2 LQKENI. This CDR3 spans 15 amino acids. The CDR3 nucleotides read TGTGCCAGCTCACCACGTAGCGGTATCCAAGAGACCCAGTACTTC. Protein product: CASSPRSGIQETQYF.

This clonotype ranks as large (0.1 to 1%). V and J are TRBV19 and TRBJ2-5; the D gene is possibly TRBD2 (5 bases). Germline V gives CDR1 LNHDA, CDR2 SQIVND (reference sequence). The CDR3 spans 14 residues. Trimming took off 4 bases at V and 2 bases at J, with 11 bases between the two ends. The CDR3 loop is CASSTPSGQETQYF. The CDR3 DNA reads as TGTGCCAGTAGTACCCCCTCGGGGCAAGAGACCCAGTACTTC.

This clonotype is termed large. This sequence joins TRBV4-2 and TRBJ2-2, with D perhaps TRBD1 (5 bases). CDR1 and CDR2 from the germline V gene are LGHNA and YNFKEQ. The CDR3 sequence is 15 residues long. V dropped 1 base and J dropped 3 bases, with 9 bases sitting between them. The CDR3 is CASSQARADTGELFF. CDR3 DNA: TGTGCCAGCAGCCAAGCCAGGGCCGACACCGGGGAGCTGTTTTTT.

The J gene is TRBJ1-1, the V gene TRBV5-1; TRBD1 might be the D (5 bases). V lost 0 bases to trimming and J lost 5 bases, with 8 bases between them. The CDR3 totals 13 residues. Germline values: CDR1 SGHRS, CDR2 YFSETQ. The CDR3 nucleotides read TGCGCCAGCAGCTTGGCAGGGATGACTGAAGCTTTCTTT. Protein: CASSLAGMTEAFF. Drawing the rest from reference TRBV5-1 and TRBJ1-1, the complete variable domain is KAGVTQTPRYLIKTRGQQVTLSCSPISGHRSVSWYQQTPGQGLQFLFEYFSETQRNKGNFPGRFSGRQFSNSRSEMNVSTLELGDSALYLCASSLAGMTEAFFGQGTRLTVV.

This clonotype was found a few times. The chain couples TRBV20-1 to TRBJ2-1; perhaps TRBD1 as D (6 bases). The CDR3 has 14 residues. CDR1 DFQATT and CDR2 SNEGSKA come from the germline V gene (reference sequence). V lost 6 bases and J lost 6, with 18 bases in between. CDR3 nucleotides: TGCAGTGCAGGGGACACCGTTAGAACCAATGAGCAGTTCTTC. The encoded protein is CSAGDTVRTNEQFF.

There are a few counts of this clonotype. The J gene is TRBJ2-1, the V gene TRBV5-4, with D perhaps matching TRBD1 (6 bases). The CDR3 consists of 16 residues. Germline V gene sequence: CDR1 SGHNT, CDR2 YYREEE (reference sequence). V lost 0 bases and J lost 9, with 19 bases in between. The chain's CDR3 is CASSLARGVGVREQFF. In nucleotides, the CDR3 is TGTGCCAGCAGCTTGGCCAGGGGAGTGGGCGTTCGTGAGCAGTTCTTC.

This clonotype was seen more than once but under ten times. The J gene is TRBJ1-4, the V gene TRBV12-2; TRBD1 is taken as the D call from the table, unchecked against the DNA. TRBV12-2 counts as a pseudogene. This CDR3 spans 15 amino acids. In nucleotides, the CDR3 is TGTGCAAGTCGCTTCGCCACAGGGGAGGGTGAAAAACTGTTTTTT. It codes for CASRFATGEGEKLFF.

This clonotype has just a few counts. J is TRBJ2-5 and V is TRBV7-2; 8 bases align to TRBD2. Germline V gene data show CDR1 as SGHTA and CDR2 as FQGNSA. The V and J ends lost 8 bases and 5 bases, in that order; junction bases with no gene match: 7. The CDR3 totals 13 residues. The CDR3 DNA reads as TGTGCCAGCGGCCAACGCGGGGGGGAGACCCAGTACTTC. It codes for CASGQRGGETQYF. Full variable domain (outside the CDR3, taken from reference TRBV7-2 and TRBJ2-5): GAGVSQSPSNKVTEKGKDVELRCDPISGHTALYWYRQSLGQGLEFLIYFQGNSAPDKSGLPSDRFSAERTGGSVSTLTIQRTQQEDSAVYLCASGQRGGETQYFGPGTRLLVL.

This chain uses TRBV12-3 or TRBV12-4 with TRBJ1-5, with 7 bases lining up with TRBD1. V lost 6 bases and J lost 6; bases outside the gene matches: 8. CDR3 length: 14 residues. CDR3 sequence reads: CASRSQGDGQPQHF. As DNA, the CDR3 is TGTGCCAGCAGATCTCAGGGGGACGGTCAGCCCCAGCATTTT.

The chain joins TRBV20-1 to TRBJ2-7, with a tentative D call TRBD1 (5 bases). This CDR3 spans 13 amino acids. Trimming took 0 bases from V and 4 from J, leaving 10 bases between them. The germline gives CDR1 DFQATT, CDR2 SNEGSKA (reference sequence). Here the CDR3 reads CSARDRDRYEQYF. The CDR3 nucleotides are TGCAGTGCTAGAGACAGGGATCGGTACGAGCAGTACTTC.

This clonotype was recorded a few times. V gene TRBV7-2 combines with J gene TRBJ2-4; D gene unclear. This CDR3 is 15 amino acids long. Germline V gene sequence: CDR1 SGHTA, CDR2 FQGNSA. V dropped 0 bases and J dropped 2 bases, with 8 bases sitting between them. The CDR3 bases are TGTGCCAGCAGCTTAGCTGTGGGGTCCAAAAACATTCAGTACTTC. The encoded protein is CASSLAVGSKNIQYF.

The chain carries TRBV5-1 and TRBJ2-3; 8 bases agree with TRBD1. This CDR3 contains 15 residues. In germline, CDR1 is SGHRS, CDR2 YFSETQ. V lost 4 bases to trimming and J lost 2 bases; unmatched junction nucleotides: 6. CDR3 protein: CASSPGDRTTDTQYF. Written as DNA, the CDR3 is TGCGCCAGCAGCCCAGGGGACAGGACCACAGATACGCAGTATTTT. Full variable domain (remainder filled in from reference TRBV5-1 and TRBJ2-3): KAGVTQTPRYLIKTRGQQVTLSCSPISGHRSVSWYQQTPGQGLQFLFEYFSETQRNKGNFPGRFSGRQFSNSRSEMNVSTLELGDSALYLCASSPGDRTTDTQYFGPGTRLTVL.

To note about this clonotype: At one of its ends the junction is not consistent with the germline gene, which may arise from a read error. The chain couples TRBV10-3 to TRBJ1-2, with 7 bases aligning to TRBD1. Germline CDR1 reads ENHRY; CDR2 reads SYGVKD. This CDR3 comprises 12 residues. This chain's CDR3 is CAISGTGTVTLF. The DNA for the CDR3 is TGTGCCATCAGTGGAACCGGGACAGTCACACTCTTC.

The V call is TRBV10-3, the J call TRBJ2-2, with 9 bases fitting TRBD2. CDR1 is ENHRY, CDR2 SYGVKD, per germline. The CDR3 extends over 16 amino acids. V lost 7 bases, J lost 7 bases, and 13 bases stayed unmatched. Written as DNA, the CDR3 is TGTGCCATCACAGACGATCGGACTAGCGCTGGCGGGGAGCTGTTTTTT. Translation: CAITDDRTSAGGELFF.

The V and J genes are TRBV10-3 and TRBJ2-6, with unresolved D. The CDR3 totals 12 residues. With 8 bases removed from V and 0 bases from J, the gap between germline ends came to 2 bases. The germline CDR1 and CDR2 sequences are ENHRY and SYGVKD. The CDR3 is CAIHSGANVLTF. The CDR3 DNA reads TGTGCCATCCACTCTGGGGCCAACGTCCTGACTTTC.

The V gene is TRBV6-1, the J gene TRBJ2-2; no reliable D call. Trimming pared 0 bases from V and 8 bases from J, leaving 1 base between. From germline, CDR1 is MNHNS and CDR2 SASEGT. This CDR3 contains 11 residues. The CDR3 coding sequence is TGTGCCAGCAGTGAAGCGGGGGAGCTGTTTTTT. Protein sequence: CASSEAGELFF.

The rearrangement joins TRBV6-1 to TRBJ2-5, with D perhaps matching TRBD2 (6 bases). The CDR3 extends over 13 amino acids. V lost 4 bases, J lost 5 bases, and 11 bases lay in between. CDR1 is MNHNS, CDR2 SASEGT, per germline. CDR3 region: CASSATGEETQYF. The CDR3 bases are TGTGCCAGCAGTGCCACGGGGGAGGAGACCCAGTACTTC.

This chain links TRBV7-6 with TRBJ2-3, with no clear D. Per the germline V gene, CDR1 is SGHVS and CDR2 is FNYEAQ. The CDR3 is made up of 14 amino acids. The germline V and J ends were trimmed by 5 bases and 4 bases, with 13 bases remaining between them. The CDR3 region is CASSPRPTADTQYF. CDR3 sequence (DNA): TGTGCCAGCAGCCCTCGACCGACCGCAGATACGCAGTATTTT.

The count of this clonotype is one. V is TRBV20-1 and J is TRBJ2-5, with 7 bases lining up with TRBD2. Trimming at V came to 3 bases and at J to 5 bases, leaving 3 bases not matched to a gene. Germline V CDR1 and CDR2: DFQATT, SNEGSKA (reference sequence). This CDR3 has 12 amino acids. The CDR3 bases are TGCAGTGCTAGTCTCGGGGGGGAGACCCAGTACTTC. Translating it yields CSASLGGETQYF.

This clonotype was detected only a few times. The genes are TRBV5-6 and TRBJ2-5; D is ambiguous. Per the germline V gene, CDR1 is SGHDT and CDR2 is YYEEEE. V was clipped by 2 bases and J by 5 bases, with 7 bases between them. This CDR3 spans 12 amino acids. This chain's CDR3 is CASSLQSETQYF. CDR3 bases: TGTGCCAGCAGCTTACAAAGCGAGACCCAGTACTTC.

This clonotype was picked up a small number of times. The rearrangement links TRBV7-2 to TRBJ2-3, with D unclear. Per the germline V gene, CDR1 is SGHTA and CDR2 is FQGNSA. With 5 bases removed from V and 0 bases from J, the gap between germline ends came to 3 bases. This CDR3 contains 12 residues. The CDR3 DNA sequence: TGTGCCAGCAGCCTTAGCACAGATACGCAGTATTTT. It encodes CASSLSTDTQYF. Full variable domain (missing parts from reference TRBV7-2 and TRBJ2-3): GAGVSQSPSNKVTEKGKDVELRCDPISGHTALYWYRQSLGQGLEFLIYFQGNSAPDKSGLPSDRFSAERTGGSVSTLTIQRTQQEDSAVYLCASSLSTDTQYFGPGTRLTVL.

This clonotype was detected only a few times. The V and J genes are TRBV12-3 or TRBV12-4 and TRBJ1-6, with D perhaps matching TRBD1 (5 bases). Trimming removed 6 bases at V and 12 bases at J, with 15 bases between. The CDR3 has 13 residues. The CDR3 DNA reads TGTGCCAGCAGCCCCCGCGGGGCCGGACCCCTCCACTTT. It specifies CASSPRGAGPLHF.

This clonotype was found a few times. The chain is built from TRBV3-1 and TRBJ2-1, with TRBD1 matching over 7 bases. The V segment lost 11 bases and the J segment 7 bases; nucleotides outside the gene matches: 14. Germline V lookup: CDR1 LGHDT, CDR2 YNNKEL (reference sequence). CDR3 size: 14 residues. The CDR3 spells CAAQRAGGFNEQFF. CDR3 sequence (DNA): TGTGCCGCACAGAGGGCAGGGGGATTTAATGAGCAGTTCTTC.

The CDR3 DNA sequence: TGTGCCAGCACTGACCCCCAGGGATGGTATGGCTACACCTTC. Encoded protein: CASTDPQGWYGYTF. The genes are TRBV2 and TRBJ1-2; possibly TRBD1 for D (5 bases). This CDR3 region has 14 residues. From germline, CDR1 is SNHLY and CDR2 FYNNEI. Trimming removed 7 bases from V and 5 bases from J, with 17 bases in between. Full variable domain (outside the CDR3, taken from reference TRBV2 and TRBJ1-2): EPEVTQTPSHQVTQMGQEVILRCVPISNHLYFYWYRQILGQKVEFLVSFYNNEISEKSEIFDDQFSVERPDGSNFTLKIRSTKLEDSAMYFCASTDPQGWYGYTFGSGTRLTVV.

This clonotype has only one observation. J is TRBJ2-7 and V is TRBV13; possible D gene TRBD1, 6 bases. Germline lookup yields CDR1 PRHDT and CDR2 FYEKMQ (reference sequence). V was pared by 7 bases and J by 2 bases, with 15 bases between. CDR3 size: 14 residues. CDR3 bases: TGTGCCAGCAACTTCCAGGGGTGGACCTACGAGCAGTACTTC. Protein: CASNFQGWTYEQYF.

In its sample, this clonotype is medium-sized. The chain has TRBV6-5 and TRBJ1-1; possibly TRBD1 for D (5 bases). Per germline, CDR1 MNHEY and CDR2 SVGAGI. Trimming left V 8 bases short and J 3 bases short, with 13 bases between. The CDR3 totals 13 residues. CDR3 in amino acids: CASARGVDTEAFF. The CDR3 DNA sequence: TGTGCCAGCGCCCGGGGGGTCGACACTGAAGCTTTCTTT.

The rearrangement joins TRBV5-1 to TRBJ1-5; no definite D call. This CDR3 contains 15 residues. The germline CDR1 and CDR2 sequences are SGHRS and YFSETQ. Trimming took off 0 bases at V and 0 bases at J, with 7 bases between the two ends. The CDR3 DNA is TGCGCCAGCAGCTTGGTAGTGGATAGCAATCAGCCCCAGCATTTT. This codes for CASSLVVDSNQPQHF.

The chain links TRBV7-3 to TRBJ2-2, with D unclear. The length of the CDR3 is 9 residues. V lost 10 bases and J lost 13, with 10 bases in between. CDR1 is SGHTA, CDR2 FQGTGA, per germline. The CDR3 bases are TGTGCCACTGGTTGTGCGCTGTTTTTT. This sequence encodes CATGCALFF.